This T cell receptor (beta chain) was identified during a study of blood T cell repertoires in COVID-19. V shed 0 bases, J shed 7 bases, and the junction held 6 bases outside the gene matches. The CDR3 sequence is 15 residues long. Germline V lookup: CDR1 MNHEY, CDR2 SMNVEV (reference sequence). Authors' methods: Reference gene primer amplification gave estimated nucleated cell counts. The method was immunoSEQ multiplex PCR; TCRdb's version includes in-frame clones alone and lacks a portion of them. V and J calls and clone size are copied from that table; D and trimming were computed from the DNA. Among about 72,000 clones listed, 70% to 90% were seen once.

The clonotype originates from a man in his 70s with active or convalescent COVID-19. The chain employs TRBV27 and TRBJ1-2; 9 bases map to TRBD1. Sequenced: peripheral blood. The CDR3 sequence: CASSLSGTGFFGYTF. The CDR3 DNA follows: TGTGCCAGCAGTTTATCCGGGACAGGGTTCTTTGGCTACACCTTC.